This T cell receptor (beta chain) comes out of a study of technical replicates of blood from a handful of donors. Sequencing used immunoSEQ multiplex PCR; TCRdb keeps in-frame clones, though not all of them. The table records about 69,000 clones, 80% to 90% of them present only once. The CDR3 runs 15 residues. CDR1 and CDR2 (germline): MNHNS, SASEGT. V dropped 6 bases and J dropped 5; count of bases not matched to a gene: 9. The chain joins TRBV6-1 to TRBJ1-1; TRBD1 aligns across 10 bases. The sequenced sample consisted of PBMCs. The sequence was obtained from a human donor in good health. Some clones in this sample may be carry-over from other donors' samples. The CDR3 DNA sequence: TGTGCCAGCAGGGGGGCCGGGACAGGGGTTACTGAAGCTTTCTTT. Its protein is CASRGAGTGVTEAFF.